Presented here are 21 T cell receptor beta chains from one specimen sequenced in a study of glioma-infiltrating T cells. TCR alpha and beta CDR3 regions were amplified from RNA using iRepertoire nested multiplex PCR. MiXCR was run by TCRdb on the multiplex PCR reads, yielding one entry per CDR3 protein. This table holds fewer than 250,000 distinct CDR3 sequences, 25% to 35% found once. Specimen: glioma tissue, nonneoplastic brain tissue, or PBMCs (not recorded which). These receptors came from a human donor with low-grade glioma or glioblastoma, undergoing nonglioma brain surgery, or in good health (not recorded which).

This clonotype was picked up many times. This sequence joins TRBV28 and TRBJ2-1; 11 bases fit TRBD1. The germline V gene encodes CDR1 MDHEN and CDR2 SYDVKM. The CDR3 is made up of 16 amino acids. J lost 6 bases, V lost 5 bases, and 9 bases had no gene match. The CDR3 DNA reads TGTGCCAGCAGTGCACCGGGACAGGGGGGAGGCAATGAGCAGTTCTTC. It codes for CASSAPGQGGGNEQFF.

Note on this clonotype: This clone may be a read error of a much larger clone one base away. V gene TRBV10-3 combines with J gene TRBJ1-1, with D uncertain. The germline V gene encodes CDR1 ENHRY and CDR2 SYGVKD. The CDR3 length is 12 residues. In DNA, the CDR3 is TGTGCCATCAGTGAAATCGGCACTAAAGCTTTCTTT. Translation: CAISEIGTKAFF.

This clonotype was recorded only once. This could be a read error, since a much larger clone is one nucleotide away. The chain uses TRBV7-2 and TRBJ2-5, with D perhaps matching TRBD2 (6 bases). The germline V gene has CDR1 SGHTA and CDR2 FQGNSA. This CDR3 is built from 15 residues. The CDR3 here is CASILGVAEKETQYF. CDR3 sequence (DNA): TGTGCCAGCATCTTAGGGGTAGCGGAAAAAGAGACCCAGTACTTC. The full variable domain, completed using reference TRBV7-2 and TRBJ2-5, is GAGVSQSPSNKVTEKGKDVELRCDPISGHTALYWYRQSLGQGLEFLIYFQGNSAPDKSGLPSDRFSAERTGGSVSTLTIQRTQQEDSAVYLCASILGVAEKETQYFGPGTRLLVL.

This clonotype was counted many times. The V gene is TRBV28, the J gene TRBJ2-7, with a weak D call TRBD2 (5 bases). V gave up 6 bases and J gave up 1 base, with 16 bases separating them. The CDR3 is made up of 15 amino acids. Germline V gene sequence: CDR1 MDHEN, CDR2 SYDVKM. The CDR3 DNA follows: TGTGCCAGCAGCCCCCTAATGACGGGGTCCTACGAGCAGTACTTC. This encodes CASSPLMTGSYEQYF.

This clonotype was recorded many times. The germline gene is not matched at one end of the junction; a read error may be the cause. The V call is TRBV20-1, the J call TRBJ1-2; the match to TRBD1 covers 9 bases. Germline assignment: CDR1 DFQATT and CDR2 SNEGSKA (reference sequence). The CDR3 totals 13 residues. In DNA, the CDR3 is TGCAGTGCTTCTCCCGGGACAGGGAACGGCTACGCCTTC. This encodes CSASPGTGNGYAF.

As regards this clonotype: A much larger clone sits a single nucleotide away, making a read error possible. This chain connects TRBV15 to TRBJ2-7; D not resolved. Germline CDR1 LNHNV, CDR2 YYDKDF (reference sequence). The CDR3 runs 12 residues. This chain's CDR3 is CASSLEIYEEYF. The CDR3 DNA follows: TGTGCCAGCAGCTTAGAAATCTACGAGGAGTACTTC.

This clonotype was observed at least ten times. This chain uses TRBV6-2 or TRBV6-3 with TRBJ1-2; D perhaps matches TRBD1 (6 bases). Trimming shortened V by 6 bases and J by 8 bases, and 16 bases separated the two germline ends. CDR1 and CDR2 from the germline V gene are MNHEY and SVGEGT. CDR3 length equals 13 residues. The CDR3 sequence: CASSQNRAGGYTF. In DNA, the CDR3 is TGTGCCAGCAGCCAGAACAGGGCAGGCGGCTACACCTTC.

This clonotype came up many times. CDR3 in DNA: TGTGCCAGCAGTCCCCTAGGCGACGAGCAGTACTTC. Its protein is CASSPLGDEQYF. The chain is built from TRBV28 and TRBJ2-7; D remains unclear. The germline gives CDR1 MDHEN, CDR2 SYDVKM. V was trimmed by 5 bases and J by 5 bases, leaving 10 bases between them. The CDR3 has 12 amino acids.

This clonotype was seen just once. The chain joins TRBV27 to TRBJ1-5, with a possible D match to TRBD1 (5 bases). This CDR3 contains 17 residues. The germline CDR1 and CDR2 sequences are MNHEY and SMNVEV (reference sequence). V was cut by 5 bases and J by 6 bases, with 23 bases left in between. The chain's CDR3 is CASSRRLTVGGGQPQHF. CDR3 in DNA: TGTGCCAGCAGTCGTAGGTTGACAGTGGGCGGCGGTCAGCCCCAGCATTTT.

The sample holds many counts of this clonotype. The chain carries TRBV18 and TRBJ1-1; no clear D. Trimming stripped 1 base from V and 8 bases from J, with 11 bases between. The CDR3 has 13 residues. Germline CDR1 reads KGHSH; CDR2 reads LQKENI. CDR3 DNA: TGTGCCAGCTCACCACGGACCCAGGAGGAAGCTTTCTTT. It yields the protein CASSPRTQEEAFF.

This clonotype appeared once. This chain connects TRBV6-2 or TRBV6-3 to TRBJ2-3, with TRBD1 matching over 8 bases. The V and J ends lost 7 bases and 11 bases, in that order; junction bases with no gene match: 14. Germline V gives CDR1 MNHEY, CDR2 SVGEGT. The length of the CDR3 is 14 residues. The CDR3 nucleotides are TGTGCCAGCATCCTCGACAGGGGTACATACGAGCAGTATTTT. Protein product: CASILDRGTYEQYF.

Details on this clonotype: This may be a read error, as it is one base from a much larger clone. The chain links TRBV4-2 to TRBJ2-7; D is undetermined. Trimming left V 1 base short and J 2 bases short, with 12 bases between. Germline V gene lookup returns CDR1 LGHNA and CDR2 YNFKEQ. The CDR3 sequence is 15 residues long. The CDR3 DNA reads TGTGCCAGCAGCCAAGGTAGCTGGAGCACCTACGAGCAGTACTTC. This sequence encodes CASSQGSWSTYEQYF.

This clonotype was picked up many times. This chain links TRBV7-6 with TRBJ2-7; possible D gene TRBD1, 5 bases. The ends were cut back, 2 bases at V and 0 bases at J, with 11 bases in the middle. There are 15 residues in the CDR3. The germline gives CDR1 SGHVS, CDR2 FNYEAQ. The CDR3 loop reads CASSLSQGRSYEQYF. CDR3 sequence (DNA): TGTGCCAGCAGCTTATCTCAGGGTCGCTCCTACGAGCAGTACTTC. Filled out from reference TRBV7-6 and TRBJ2-7, the complete variable domain reads GAGVSQSPRYKVTKRGQDVALRCDPISGHVSLYWYRQALGQGPEFLTYFNYEAQQDKSGLPNDRFSAERPEGSISTLTIQRTEQRDSAMYRCASSLSQGRSYEQYFGPGTRLTVT.

This clonotype was detected ten times or more. This sequence joins TRBV6-2 or TRBV6-3 and TRBJ2-1; no reliable D call. Trimming pared 6 bases from V and 5 bases from J, leaving 8 bases between. Germline V CDR1 and CDR2: MNHEY, SVGEGT. CDR3 length equals 12 residues. CDR3 region: CASSLQDNEQFF. DNA of the CDR3: TGTGCCAGCAGCTTACAAGACAATGAGCAGTTCTTC.

In its sample, this clonotype was seen many times. The chain has TRBV4-2 and TRBJ2-3, with a tentative D call TRBD2 (5 bases). V lost 0 bases and J lost 0, with 16 bases in between. The CDR3 consists of 18 residues. The germline gives CDR1 LGHNA, CDR2 YNFKEQ. CDR3 coding DNA: TGTGCCAGCAGCCAAGACTTCCTTTTAAGCGGTAGCACAGATACGCAGTATTTT. It yields the protein CASSQDFLLSGSTDTQYF.

For this clonotype: The junction departs from the called germline gene at one end, perhaps through a read error. The chain uses TRBV4-1 and TRBJ2-3; 9 nucleotides line up with TRBD2. Per the germline V gene, CDR1 is MGHRA and CDR2 is YSYEKL. The CDR3 spans 17 residues. The CDR3 region is CARSQERGVAGADTQYF. The CDR3 coding sequence is TGCGCCAGAAGCCAAGAACGGGGAGTAGCGGGAGCAGATACGCAGTATTTT.

The V gene is TRBV12-3 or TRBV12-4, the J gene TRBJ1-2; TRBD1 aligns across 9 bases. V lost 7 bases, J lost 3 bases, and 3 bases stayed unmatched. CDR3 length equals 13 residues. CDR3 amino acids: CASTGDRDYGYTF. CDR3 nucleotides: TGTGCCAGCACCGGGGACAGGGACTATGGCTACACCTTC.

A note on this clonotype: At one of its ends the junction is not consistent with the germline gene, which may arise from a read error. The chain links TRBV12-3 or TRBV12-4 to TRBJ2-2; 8 nucleotides agree with TRBD2. The CDR3 has 15 amino acids. In DNA, the CDR3 is TGTGCCACCGGGAAAAGAGCGGGAGTGACCGGGGAGCTGGTTTTT. Translated: CATGKRAGVTGELVF.

This clonotype occurred a few times. J is TRBJ2-1 and V is TRBV11-1; 14 nucleotides line up with TRBD2. The CDR3 covers 19 residues. Germline CDR1 is SGHAT and CDR2 is FQDESV (reference sequence). The V segment lost 3 bases and the J segment 4 bases; nucleotides outside the gene matches: 11. The CDR3: CASSFPRTSGRQRYNEQFF. In DNA form, the CDR3 reads TGTGCCAGCAGCTTCCCCCGGACTAGCGGGAGGCAACGGTACAATGAGCAGTTCTTC.

Comments on this clonotype: At one of its ends the junction is not consistent with the germline gene, which may arise from a read error. The rearrangement joins TRBV6-1 to TRBJ2-1; 8 bases agree with TRBD2. The germline V gene has CDR1 MNHNS and CDR2 SASEGT. The length of the CDR3 is 15 residues. DNA for the CDR3: TGTGCCAGCAGTTCAGCGGGAGCAGATTACAATGAACAGTTCTTC. Encoded protein: CASSSAGADYNEQFF.

Remarks on this clonotype: Since no conserved phenylalanine or tryptophan closes the CDR3, a read error is the likely cause. The chain uses TRBV12-3 or TRBV12-4 and TRBJ1-1; 7 nucleotides match TRBD1. The V segment lost 7 bases and the J segment 10 bases; nucleotides outside the gene matches: 9. The CDR3 has 12 residues. The CDR3 reads CASTRAGGTAFL. The CDR3 DNA is TGTGCCAGCACAAGGGCAGGGGGTACAGCTTTCCTT.